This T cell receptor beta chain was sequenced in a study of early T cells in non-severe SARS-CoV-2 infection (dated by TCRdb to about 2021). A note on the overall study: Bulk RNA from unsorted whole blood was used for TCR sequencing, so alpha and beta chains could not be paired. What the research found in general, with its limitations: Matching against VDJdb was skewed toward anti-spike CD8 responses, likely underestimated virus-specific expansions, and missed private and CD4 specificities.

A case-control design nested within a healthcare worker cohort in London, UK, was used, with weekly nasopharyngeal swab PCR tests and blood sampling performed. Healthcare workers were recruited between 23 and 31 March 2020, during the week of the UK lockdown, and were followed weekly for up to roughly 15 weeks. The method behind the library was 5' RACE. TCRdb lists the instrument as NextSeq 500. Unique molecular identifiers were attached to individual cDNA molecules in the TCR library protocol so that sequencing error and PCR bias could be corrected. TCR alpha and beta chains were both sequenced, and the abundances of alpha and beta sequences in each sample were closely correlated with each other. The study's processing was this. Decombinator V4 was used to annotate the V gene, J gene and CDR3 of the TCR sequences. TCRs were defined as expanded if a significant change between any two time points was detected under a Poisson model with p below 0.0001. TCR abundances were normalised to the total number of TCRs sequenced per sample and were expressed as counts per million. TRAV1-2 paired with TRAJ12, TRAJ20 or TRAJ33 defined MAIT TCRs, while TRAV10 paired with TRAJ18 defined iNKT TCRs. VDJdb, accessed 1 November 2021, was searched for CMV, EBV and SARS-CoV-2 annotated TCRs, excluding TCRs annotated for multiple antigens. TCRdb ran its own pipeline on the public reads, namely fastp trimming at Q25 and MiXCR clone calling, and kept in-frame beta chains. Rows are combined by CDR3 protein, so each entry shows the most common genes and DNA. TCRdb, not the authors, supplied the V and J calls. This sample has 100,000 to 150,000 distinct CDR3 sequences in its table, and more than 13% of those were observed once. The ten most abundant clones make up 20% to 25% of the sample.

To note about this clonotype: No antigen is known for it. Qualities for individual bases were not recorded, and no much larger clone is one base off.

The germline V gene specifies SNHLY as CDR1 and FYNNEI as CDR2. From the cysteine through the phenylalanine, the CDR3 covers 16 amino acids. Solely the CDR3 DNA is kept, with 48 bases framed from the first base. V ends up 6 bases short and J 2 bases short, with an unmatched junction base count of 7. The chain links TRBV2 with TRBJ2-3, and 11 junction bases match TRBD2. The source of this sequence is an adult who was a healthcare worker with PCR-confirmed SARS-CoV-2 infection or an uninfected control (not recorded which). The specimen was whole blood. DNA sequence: TGTGCCAGCAGGCTACTAGCGGGGGCCCCCACAGATACGCAGTATTTT. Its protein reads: CASRLLAGAPTDTQYF.